The 22 T cell receptor beta chains below all came from one sample that was sequenced in a study of blood T cell repertoires in COVID-19. Profiling relied on immunoSEQ multiplex PCR, and the TCRdb table lists in-frame clones only, not all of them. The sample holds 200,000 or so clones, approximately 80% seen once. Material for sequencing was PBMCs or T cells enriched from blood (not recorded which). Every receptor here comes from a man aged 55 to 70 who had recovered from COVID-19.

This clone has a single count. The chain recombines TRBV15 with TRBJ2-2, with no clear D. Germline V CDR1 and CDR2: LNHNV, YYDKDF (reference sequence). The CDR3 runs 18 residues. Trimming cost V 0 bases and J 6 bases, with 20 bases left between them. This CDR3 reads CATSRDRVALIVPGELFF. In DNA, the CDR3 is TGTGCCACCAGCAGAGATCGGGTCGCCCTCATCGTCCCCGGGGAGCTGTTTTTT.

CDR3 region: CASSLTGTSNEKLFF. The CDR3 region has the DNA TGTGCCAGCAGCCTGACTGGGACATCTAATGAAAAACTGTTTTTT. V is TRBV6-4 and J is TRBJ1-4, with D maybe TRBD1 (6 bases). The V and J ends lost 6 bases and 3 bases respectively, with 14 bases between them. CDR3 length equals 15 residues. CDR1 MRHNA and CDR2 SNTAGT come from the germline V gene.

This clone turned up a few times. The J gene is TRBJ1-5, the V gene TRBV19; 8 bases match TRBD1. CDR1 and CDR2 (germline): LNHDA, SQIVND (reference sequence). This CDR3 is 15 amino acids long. V shed 8 bases and J 0 bases; nucleotides not matched to a gene: 6. CDR3 nucleotide sequence: TGTGCCAGTGTAGACAGGGGTAATAGCAATCAGCCCCAGCATTTT. Its translation: CASVDRGNSNQPQHF.

This clone was counted once. The chain links TRBV9 to TRBJ2-1, with 15 bases matching TRBD2. Germline-derived CDR1 and CDR2 are SGDLS and YYNGEE. The CDR3 has 16 amino acids. Losses at the gene ends were 1 base for V and 12 bases for J; bases not matched to a gene: 8. The DNA for the CDR3 is TGTGCCAGCAGCGTAACCTGGACTAGCGGGGGGGCTTGGCAGTTCTTC. This gives the protein CASSVTWTSGGAWQFF.

This chain uses TRBV4-1 with TRBJ1-5; D is unclear. Trimming removed 0 bases at V and 0 bases at J, with 12 bases between. CDR3 length: 17 amino acids. The germline CDR1 and CDR2 sequences are MGHRA and YSYEKL. The CDR3 protein is CASSQEFKDYSNQPQHF. CDR3 sequence (DNA): TGCGCCAGCAGCCAAGAGTTTAAGGACTATAGCAATCAGCCCCAGCATTTT.

The J gene is TRBJ2-7, the V gene TRBV6-1; perhaps TRBD2 as D (5 bases). CDR1 and CDR2 from the germline V gene are MNHNS and SASEGT. Between the trimmed V and J ends, which lost 1 base and 2 bases, there was a span of 12 bases. The CDR3 is 15 amino acids. The chain's CDR3 is CASSEDSGFPYEQYF. The CDR3 DNA reads as TGTGCCAGCAGTGAAGATTCGGGGTTCCCCTACGAGCAGTACTTC.

The V and J genes are TRBV18 and TRBJ1-5, with 7 bases matching TRBD1. Germline CDR1 KGHSH, CDR2 LQKENI. The CDR3 has 15 amino acids. Trimming at V came to 5 bases and at J to 6 bases, leaving 10 bases not matched to a gene. DNA of the CDR3: TGTGCCAGCTCAGAATCCACAGGGGTAGGTCAGCCCCAGCATTTT. This sequence encodes CASSESTGVGQPQHF.

The chain links TRBV6-5 to TRBJ2-2, with 7 bases aligning to TRBD2. From germline, CDR1 is MNHEY and CDR2 SVGAGI. V lost 6 bases, J lost 6 bases, and 7 bases stayed unmatched. The CDR3 is 14 amino acids. CDR3 nucleotides: TGTGCCAGCAGGAGGACCGGGGGGTCCGGGGAGCTGTTTTTT. It encodes CASRRTGGSGELFF.

The V call is TRBV3-1 (or the pseudogene TRBV3-2), the J call TRBJ2-5, with D possibly TRBD2 on 7 matching bases. V was clipped by 3 bases and J by 2 bases, with 13 bases between them. This CDR3 has 15 residues. Germline lookup yields CDR1 LGHDT and CDR2 YNNKEL (reference sequence). The CDR3 sequence is CASSHRGGPQETQYF. The CDR3 DNA sequence: TGTGCCAGCAGCCATCGCGGGGGCCCGCAAGAGACCCAGTACTTC.

This chain links TRBV19 with TRBJ1-5; D perhaps matches TRBD1 (6 bases). V dropped 6 bases and J dropped 3 bases, with 12 bases sitting between them. Germline values: CDR1 LNHDA, CDR2 SQIVND (reference sequence). CDR3 length: 14 residues. This CDR3 is CASRETGFNQPQHF. The CDR3 DNA follows: TGTGCCAGTAGAGAAACAGGGTTCAATCAGCCCCAGCATTTT.

This sequence joins TRBV19 and TRBJ1-2, with D tentatively TRBD1 (6 bases). This CDR3 region has 14 residues. V was cut by 6 bases and J by 8 bases, with 19 bases left in between. CDR1 is LNHDA, CDR2 SQIVND, per germline (reference sequence). The DNA of the CDR3 is TGTGCCAGTAGGCGGGGGGGGCTAGACGACGGCTACACCTTC. Translation: CASRRGGLDDGYTF.

The J gene is TRBJ2-3, the V gene TRBV29-1; 9 positions match TRBD1. The CDR3 totals 14 residues. From germline, CDR1 is SQVTM and CDR2 ANQGSEA. Germline trimming cut 6 bases from V and 2 bases from J; bases unmatched to any gene: 6. The CDR3 sequence is CSVVGQGITDTQYF. The CDR3 DNA is TGCAGCGTGGTGGGACAGGGAATCACAGATACGCAGTATTTT.

This clone was recorded once. The chain joins TRBV9 to TRBJ2-7; D gene unclear. Germline lookup yields CDR1 SGDLS and CDR2 YYNGEE. CDR3 length: 13 amino acids. The V end lost 0 bases, the J end lost 3 bases, and 7 bases lay between the germline ends. CDR3 sequence (DNA): TGTGCCAGCAGCGTAGGTCCTATCTACGAGCAGTACTTC. It yields the protein CASSVGPIYEQYF.

The chain uses TRBV4-3 and TRBJ2-5; the match to TRBD2 covers 13 bases. The CDR3 has 17 amino acids. Germline V gene data show CDR1 as LGHNA and CDR2 as YSLEER. V lost 3 bases to trimming and J lost 3 bases; unmatched junction nucleotides: 7. The CDR3 sequence is CASSHGLAGEKKETQYF. CDR3 nucleotide sequence: TGCGCCAGCAGCCATGGACTAGCGGGGGAAAAAAAAGAGACCCAGTACTTC.

The chain carries TRBV6-9 and TRBJ1-1; the D is unclear. The CDR3 sequence is 12 residues long. CDR1 MNHGY and CDR2 SVAAGI come from the germline V gene. The V and J ends lost 6 bases and 6 bases respectively, with 11 bases between them. In nucleotides, the CDR3 is TGTGCCAGCAGGAGGTTCTCGTCTGAAGCTTTCTTT. Its translation: CASRRFSSEAFF.

This chain joins TRBV7-9 and TRBJ1-6; possibly TRBD1 for D (6 bases). V lost 0 bases and J lost 7, with 13 bases in between. The CDR3 sequence is 16 residues long. The germline V gene has CDR1 SEHNR and CDR2 FQNEAQ (reference sequence). The DNA for the CDR3 is TGTGCCAGCAGCTTAGCGGGCGGGGGCCCGAATTCACCCCTCCACTTT. Protein sequence: CASSLAGGGPNSPLHF. Full variable domain (remainder filled in from reference TRBV7-9 and TRBJ1-6): DTGVSQNPRHKITKRGQNVTFRCDPISEHNRLYWYRQTLGQGPEFLTYFQNEAQLEKSRLLSDRFSAERPKGSFSTLEIQRTEQGDSAMYLCASSLAGGGPNSPLHFGNGTRLTVT.

The V gene is TRBV11-2, the J gene TRBJ2-7; maybe TRBD2 (5 bases). The length of the CDR3 is 12 residues. Per germline, CDR1 SGHAT and CDR2 FQNNGV. Trimming took 0 bases from V and 5 from J, leaving 5 bases between them. The CDR3 DNA follows: TGTGCCAGCAGCTTAGAGAGGGACGAGCAGTACTTC. Its protein product is CASSLERDEQYF.

The gene calls are TRBV4-3 and TRBJ2-2; D gene ambiguous. CDR1 is LGHNA and CDR2 is YSLEER in the germline V gene. Trimming removed 5 bases from V and 2 bases from J, with 15 bases in between. This CDR3 comprises 16 residues. Written as DNA, the CDR3 is TGCGCCAGCAGCATCCGACTCTCACAAAACACCGGGGAGCTGTTTTTT. Its translation: CASSIRLSQNTGELFF.

Regarding this clone: Other DNA sequences from this sample encode an identical CDR3 as well. The V gene is TRBV7-2, the J gene TRBJ2-7; TRBD1 matches at 8 bases. Germline CDR1 SGHTA, CDR2 FQGNSA. Losses at the gene ends were 3 bases for V and 1 base for J; bases not matched to a gene: 2. CDR3 length: 14 amino acids. CDR3 amino acids: CASSFRTGSYEQYF. The CDR3 region has the DNA TGTGCCAGCAGCTTCCGGACAGGGTCCTACGAGCAGTACTTC.

J is TRBJ2-1 and V is TRBV30; 14 bases are shared with TRBD2. The CDR3 contains 18 residues. From germline, CDR1 is GTSNPN and CDR2 SVGIG (reference sequence). V shed 0 bases and J 7 bases; nucleotides not matched to a gene: 11. CDR3 loop: CAWSVWRLAGGPVNEQFF. The CDR3, as DNA: TGTGCCTGGAGTGTATGGAGACTAGCGGGGGGGCCGGTAAATGAGCAGTTCTTC.

The genes are TRBV10-3 and TRBJ1-6, with 9 bases lining up with TRBD1. The CDR3 is 14 residues long. After removal of 0 bases from V and 11 bases from J, the junction contained 2 bases not matched to a gene. Looked up from germline, CDR1 is ENHRY and CDR2 is SYGVKD. CDR3 amino acids: CAISESGQGTPLHF. CDR3 in DNA: TGTGCCATCAGTGAGTCGGGACAGGGAACACCCCTCCACTTT.

This chain joins TRBV27 and TRBJ2-4; TRBD1 agrees at 11 bases. With 3 bases clipped from V and 4 bases from J, the junction kept 11 bases outside the gene matches. This CDR3 region has 18 residues. The germline V gene encodes CDR1 MNHEY and CDR2 SMNVEV (reference sequence). The CDR3 nucleotides are TGTGCCAGCAGTTTCTGGACGGGACAGGGGGGTCAAAAAAACATTCAGTACTTC. As protein: CASSFWTGQGGQKNIQYF.